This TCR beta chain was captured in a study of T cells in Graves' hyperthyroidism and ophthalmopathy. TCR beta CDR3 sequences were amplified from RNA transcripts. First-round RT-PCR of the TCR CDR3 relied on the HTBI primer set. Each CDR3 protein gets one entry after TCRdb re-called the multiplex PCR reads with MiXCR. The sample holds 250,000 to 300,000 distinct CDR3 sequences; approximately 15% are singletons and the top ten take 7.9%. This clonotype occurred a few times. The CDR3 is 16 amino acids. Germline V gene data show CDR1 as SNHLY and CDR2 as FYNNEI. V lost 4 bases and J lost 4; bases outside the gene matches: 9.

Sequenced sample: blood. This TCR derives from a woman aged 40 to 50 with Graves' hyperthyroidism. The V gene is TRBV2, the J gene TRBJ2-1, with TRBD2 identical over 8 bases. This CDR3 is CASSVRGSGGYNEQFF. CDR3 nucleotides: TGTGCCAGCAGTGTAAGAGGCTCGGGAGGGTACAATGAGCAGTTCTTC.